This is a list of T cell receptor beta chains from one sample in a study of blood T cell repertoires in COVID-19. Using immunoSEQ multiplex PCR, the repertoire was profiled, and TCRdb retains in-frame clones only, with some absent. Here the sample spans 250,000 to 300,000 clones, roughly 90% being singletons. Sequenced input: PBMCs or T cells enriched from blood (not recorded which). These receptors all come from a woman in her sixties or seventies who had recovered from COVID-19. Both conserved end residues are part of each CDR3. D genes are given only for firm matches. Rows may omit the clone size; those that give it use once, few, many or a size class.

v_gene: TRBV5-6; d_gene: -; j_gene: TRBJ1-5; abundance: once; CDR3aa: CASSVQTGQQPQHF; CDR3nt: TGTGCCAGCAGCGTTCAGACAGGTCAGCAGCCCCAGCATTTT
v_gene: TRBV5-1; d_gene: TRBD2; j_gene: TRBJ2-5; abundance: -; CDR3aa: CASSLVGSGGLQETQYF; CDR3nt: TGCGCCAGCAGCTTGGTTGGTAGCGGGGGCCTCCAAGAGACCCAGTACTTC
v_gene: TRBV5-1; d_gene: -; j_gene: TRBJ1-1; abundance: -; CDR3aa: CASSSGGEAFF; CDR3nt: TGCGCCAGCAGTTCCGGGGGTGAGGCTTTCTTT
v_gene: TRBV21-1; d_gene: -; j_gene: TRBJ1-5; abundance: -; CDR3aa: CASSKARRRYSNQPQHF; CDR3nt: TGTGCCAGCAGCAAAGCCCGCCGCCGGTATAGCAATCAGCCCCAGCATTTT
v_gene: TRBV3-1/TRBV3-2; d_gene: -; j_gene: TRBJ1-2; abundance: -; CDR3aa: CASSQELARVGYGYTF; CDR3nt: TGTGCCAGCAGCCAAGAGCTTGCCAGGGTCGGCTATGGCTACACCTTC
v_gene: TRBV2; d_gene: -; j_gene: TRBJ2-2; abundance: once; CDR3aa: CASRRLQGGGELFF; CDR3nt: TGTGCCAGCAGGCGTCTTCAGGGGGGCGGGGAGCTGTTTTTT
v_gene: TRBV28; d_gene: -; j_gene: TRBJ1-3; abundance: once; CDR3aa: CASMGASSGNTIYF; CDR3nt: TGTGCCAGCATGGGGGCATCCTCTGGAAACACCATATATTTT
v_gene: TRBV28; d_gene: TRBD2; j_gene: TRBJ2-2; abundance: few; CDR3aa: CASTPHGGGNTGELFF; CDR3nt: TGTGCCAGCACTCCCCATGGGGGGGGGAACACCGGGGAGCTGTTTTTT
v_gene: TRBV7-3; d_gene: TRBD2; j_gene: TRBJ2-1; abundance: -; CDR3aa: CASSLGLAGQNEQFF; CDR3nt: TGTGCCAGCAGCTTAGGACTAGCGGGACAGAATGAGCAGTTCTTC
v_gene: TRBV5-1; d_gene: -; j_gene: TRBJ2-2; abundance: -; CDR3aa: CASSRDSNTGELFF; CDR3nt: TGCGCCAGCAGCAGAGACAGTAACACCGGGGAGCTGTTTTTT
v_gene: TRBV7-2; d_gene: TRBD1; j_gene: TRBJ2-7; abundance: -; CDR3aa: CASSRDRASYEQYF; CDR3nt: TGTGCCAGCAGCCGGGACAGGGCATCCTACGAGCAGTACTTC
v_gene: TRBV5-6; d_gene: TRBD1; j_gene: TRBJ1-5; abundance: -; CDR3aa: CASSVWTGGQPQHF; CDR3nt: TGTGCCAGCAGCGTTTGGACAGGTGGTCAGCCCCAGCATTTT
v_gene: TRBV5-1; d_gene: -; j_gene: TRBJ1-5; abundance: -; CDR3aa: CASSLGVSNQPQHF; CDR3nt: TGCGCCAGCAGCTTGGGAGTGAGCAATCAGCCCCAGCATTTT
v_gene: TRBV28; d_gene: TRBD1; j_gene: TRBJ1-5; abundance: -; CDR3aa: CASIRSLGGRGLQPQHF; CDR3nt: TGTGCCAGCATAAGATCCCTAGGTGGCAGGGGGCTTCAGCCCCAGCATTTT
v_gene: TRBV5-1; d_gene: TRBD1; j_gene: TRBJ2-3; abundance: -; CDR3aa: CASSWTGLTDTQYF; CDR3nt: TGCGCCAGCAGCTGGACAGGGCTCACAGATACGCAGTATTTT
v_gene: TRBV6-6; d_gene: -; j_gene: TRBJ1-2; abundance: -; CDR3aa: CASRRRQDDGYTF; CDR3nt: TGTGCCAGCAGGCGCCGACAGGATGATGGCTACACCTTC
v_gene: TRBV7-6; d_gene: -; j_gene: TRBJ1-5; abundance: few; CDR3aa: CASSVGPGKVIGQPQHF; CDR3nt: TGTGCCAGCAGCGTGGGCCCCGGAAAGGTGATAGGTCAGCCCCAGCATTTT
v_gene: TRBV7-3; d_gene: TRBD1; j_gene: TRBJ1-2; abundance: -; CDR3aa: CASSLSPGGVYGYTF; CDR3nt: TGTGCCAGCAGCTTAAGTCCAGGGGGCGTCTATGGCTACACCTTC
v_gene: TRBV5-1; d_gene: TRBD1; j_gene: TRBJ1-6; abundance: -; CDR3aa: CASSITGGVDNSPLHF; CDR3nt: TGCGCCAGCAGCATAACAGGGGGCGTGGATAATTCACCCCTCCACTTT
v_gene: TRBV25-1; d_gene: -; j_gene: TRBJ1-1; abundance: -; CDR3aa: CASSGAGSTPAFF; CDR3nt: TGTGCCAGCAGTGGGGCAGGCTCAACGCCAGCTTTCTTT
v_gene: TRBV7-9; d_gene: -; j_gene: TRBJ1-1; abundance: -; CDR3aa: CASGWGGITEAFF; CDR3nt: TGTGCCAGCGGGTGGGGAGGGATCACTGAAGCTTTCTTT
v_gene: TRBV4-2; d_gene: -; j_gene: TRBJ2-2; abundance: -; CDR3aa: CASSHPVAEETGELFF; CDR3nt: TGTGCCAGCAGCCATCCCGTAGCGGAGGAAACCGGGGAGCTGTTTTTT
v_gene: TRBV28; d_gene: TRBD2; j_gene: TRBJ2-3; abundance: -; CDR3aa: CASSQRGPHYF; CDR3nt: TGTGCCAGCAGCCAGCGGGGCCCTCATTATTTT
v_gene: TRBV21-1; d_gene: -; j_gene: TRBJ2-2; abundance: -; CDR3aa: CASSTHPGQNTGELFF; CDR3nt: TGTGCCAGCAGCACACATCCGGGACAAAACACCGGGGAGCTGTTTTTT
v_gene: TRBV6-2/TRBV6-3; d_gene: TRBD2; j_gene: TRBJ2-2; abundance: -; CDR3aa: CASCYPGAGGRSGELFF; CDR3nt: TGTGCCAGCTGTTATCCCGGGGCCGGGGGGAGGTCCGGGGAGCTGTTTTTT
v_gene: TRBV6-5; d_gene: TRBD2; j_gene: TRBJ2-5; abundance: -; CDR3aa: CASSYSGLADGTQYF; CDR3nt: TGTGCCAGCAGTTACTCTGGACTAGCGGATGGGACCCAGTACTTC
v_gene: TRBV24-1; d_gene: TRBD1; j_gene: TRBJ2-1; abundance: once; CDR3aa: CATSDPGQGSNEQFF; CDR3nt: TGTGCCACCAGTGACCCCGGACAGGGCTCCAATGAGCAGTTCTTC
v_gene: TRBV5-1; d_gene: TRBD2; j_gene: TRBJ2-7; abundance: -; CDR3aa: CASSLSSGSSYEQYF; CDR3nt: TGCGCCAGCAGCTTGTCGAGCGGGAGTTCGTACGAGCAGTACTTC
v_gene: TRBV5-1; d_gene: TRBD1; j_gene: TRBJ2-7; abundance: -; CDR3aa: CASSLLPGQGTGGEQYF; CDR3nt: TGCGCCAGCAGCTTGTTACCGGGACAGGGGACTGGCGGGGAGCAGTACTTC
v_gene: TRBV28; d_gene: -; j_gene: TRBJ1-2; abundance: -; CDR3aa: CASSQGGYGYTF; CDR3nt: TGTGCCAGCAGTCAGGGCGGCTATGGCTACACCTTC
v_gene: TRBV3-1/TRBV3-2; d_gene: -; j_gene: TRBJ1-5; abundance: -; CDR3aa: CASSQGFQMNQPQHF; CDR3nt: TGTGCCAGCAGCCAAGGATTCCAGATGAATCAGCCCCAGCATTTT
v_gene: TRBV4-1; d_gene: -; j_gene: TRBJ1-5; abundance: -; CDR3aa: CASSHSLGGFSNQPQHF; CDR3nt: TGCGCCAGCAGCCACTCCCTGGGAGGATTTAGCAATCAGCCCCAGCATTTT